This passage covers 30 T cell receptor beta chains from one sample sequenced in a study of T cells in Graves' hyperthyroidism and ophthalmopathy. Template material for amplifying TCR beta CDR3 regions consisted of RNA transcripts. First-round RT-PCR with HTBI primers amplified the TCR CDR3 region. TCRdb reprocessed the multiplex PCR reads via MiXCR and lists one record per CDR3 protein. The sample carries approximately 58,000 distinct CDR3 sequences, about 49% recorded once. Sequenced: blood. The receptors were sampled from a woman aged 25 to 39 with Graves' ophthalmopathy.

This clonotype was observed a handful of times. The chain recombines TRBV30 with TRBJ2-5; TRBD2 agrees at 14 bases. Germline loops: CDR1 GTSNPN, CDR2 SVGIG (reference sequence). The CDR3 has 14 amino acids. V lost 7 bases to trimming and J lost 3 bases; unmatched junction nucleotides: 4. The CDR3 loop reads CASSGLAGEETQYF. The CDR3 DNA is TGTGCCTCGTCGGGACTAGCGGGAGAAGAGACCCAGTACTTC. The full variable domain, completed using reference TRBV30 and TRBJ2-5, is SQTIHQWPATLVQPVGSPLSLECTVEGTSNPNLYWYRQAAGRGLQLLFYSVGIGQISSEVPQNLSASRPQDRQFILSSKKLLLSDSGFYLCASSGLAGEETQYFGPGTRLLVL.

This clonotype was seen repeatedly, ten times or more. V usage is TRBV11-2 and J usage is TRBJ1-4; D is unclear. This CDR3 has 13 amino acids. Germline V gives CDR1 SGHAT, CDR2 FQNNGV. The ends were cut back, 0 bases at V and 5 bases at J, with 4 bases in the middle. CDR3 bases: TGTGCCAGCAGCTTAGACCCCAATGAAAAACTGTTTTTT. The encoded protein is CASSLDPNEKLFF.

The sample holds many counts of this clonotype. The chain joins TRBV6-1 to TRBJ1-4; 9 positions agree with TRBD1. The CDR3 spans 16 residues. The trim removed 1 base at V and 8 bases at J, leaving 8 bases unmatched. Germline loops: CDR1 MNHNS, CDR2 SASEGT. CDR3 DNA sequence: TGTGCCAGCAGTGAAGAGGGGACAGGGATTTACGAAAAACTGTTTTTT. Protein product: CASSEEGTGIYEKLFF.

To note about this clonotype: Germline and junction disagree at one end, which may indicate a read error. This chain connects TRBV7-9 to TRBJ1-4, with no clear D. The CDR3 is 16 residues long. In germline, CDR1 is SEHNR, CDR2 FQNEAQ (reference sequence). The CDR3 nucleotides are TGTGCCAGCAGCTTAAATAACGACCTCTCTAATGAAAAACCGTTCTTT. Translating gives CASSLNNDLSNEKPFF.

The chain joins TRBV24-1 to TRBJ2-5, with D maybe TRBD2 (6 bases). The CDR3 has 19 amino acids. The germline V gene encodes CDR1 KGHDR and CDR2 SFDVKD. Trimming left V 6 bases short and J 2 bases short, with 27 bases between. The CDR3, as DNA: TGTGCCACCAGTTTATCGGTACGGTGGGGCCCGGGGGTTCAAGAGACCCAGTACTTC. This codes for CATSLSVRWGPGVQETQYF.

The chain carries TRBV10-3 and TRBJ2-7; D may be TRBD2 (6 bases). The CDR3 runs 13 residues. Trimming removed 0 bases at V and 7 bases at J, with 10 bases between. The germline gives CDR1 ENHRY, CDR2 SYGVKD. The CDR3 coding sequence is TGTGCCATCAGTGAGTCCGGCGGGGAGGAGCAGTACTTC. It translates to CAISESGGEEQYF.

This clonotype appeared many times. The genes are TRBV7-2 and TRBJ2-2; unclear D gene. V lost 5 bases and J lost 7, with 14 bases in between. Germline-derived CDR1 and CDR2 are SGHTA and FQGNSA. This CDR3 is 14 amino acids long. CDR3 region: CASSPRFLGGELFF. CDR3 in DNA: TGTGCCAGCAGCCCCCGGTTCTTGGGCGGGGAGCTGTTTTTT. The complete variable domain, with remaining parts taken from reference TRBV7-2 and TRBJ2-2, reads GAGVSQSPSNKVTEKGKDVELRCDPISGHTALYWYRQSLGQGLEFLIYFQGNSAPDKSGLPSDRFSAERTGGSVSTLTIQRTQQEDSAVYLCASSPRFLGGELFFGEGSRLTVL.

This CDR3 reads CASTLAGWDEQFF. The CDR3 DNA is TGTGCCAGTACCCTAGCGGGATGGGATGAGCAGTTCTTC. V gene TRBV19 combines with J gene TRBJ2-1, with TRBD2 identical over 9 bases. The CDR3 loop spans 13 amino acids. Germline V gene sequence: CDR1 LNHDA, CDR2 SQIVND (reference sequence). V dropped 7 bases and J dropped 8; count of bases not matched to a gene: 6.

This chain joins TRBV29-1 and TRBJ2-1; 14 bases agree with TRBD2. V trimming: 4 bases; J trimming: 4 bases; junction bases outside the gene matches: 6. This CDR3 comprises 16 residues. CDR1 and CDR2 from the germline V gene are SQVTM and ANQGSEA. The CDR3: CSVGTSGRLRYNEQFF. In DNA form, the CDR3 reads TGCAGCGTTGGGACTAGCGGGAGGTTGAGGTACAATGAGCAGTTCTTC.

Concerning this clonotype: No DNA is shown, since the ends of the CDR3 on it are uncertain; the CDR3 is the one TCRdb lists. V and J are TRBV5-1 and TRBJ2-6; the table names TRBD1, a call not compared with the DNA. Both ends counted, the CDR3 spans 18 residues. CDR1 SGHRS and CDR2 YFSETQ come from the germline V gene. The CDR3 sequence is CASSETGELFFGANVLTF.

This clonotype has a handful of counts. This CDR3 reads CASSPQSGAPMDEQFF. As DNA, the CDR3 is TGTGCCAGCTCACCCCAGAGCGGGGCCCCTATGGATGAGCAGTTCTTC. The V call is TRBV11-2, the J call TRBJ2-1; 7 bases line up with TRBD2. CDR1 is SGHAT, CDR2 FQNNGV, per germline. The CDR3 covers 16 residues. V gave up 8 bases and J gave up 8 bases; unmatched junction bases: 18.

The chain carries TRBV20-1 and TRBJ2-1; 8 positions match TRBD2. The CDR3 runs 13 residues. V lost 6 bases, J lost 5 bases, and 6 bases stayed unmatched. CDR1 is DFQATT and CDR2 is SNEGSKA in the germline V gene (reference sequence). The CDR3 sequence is CSAVSGRHNEQFF. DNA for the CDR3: TGCAGTGCAGTGAGCGGGAGACACAATGAGCAGTTCTTC.

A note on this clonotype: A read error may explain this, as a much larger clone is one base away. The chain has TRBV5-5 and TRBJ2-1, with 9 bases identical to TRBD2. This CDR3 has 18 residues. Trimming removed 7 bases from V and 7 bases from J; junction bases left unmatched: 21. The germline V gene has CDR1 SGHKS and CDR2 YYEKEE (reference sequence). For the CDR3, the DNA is TGTGCCAGCGGCCCCCCCCCTTCCGGGACTAGCCTTGTAAATGAGCAGTTCTTC. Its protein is CASGPPPSGTSLVNEQFF.

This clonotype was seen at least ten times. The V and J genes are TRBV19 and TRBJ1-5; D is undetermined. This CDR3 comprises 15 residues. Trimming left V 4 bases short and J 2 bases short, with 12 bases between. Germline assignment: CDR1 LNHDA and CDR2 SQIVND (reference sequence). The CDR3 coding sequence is TGTGCCAGTAGTAGGAGGAGCGGGGGCAATCAGCCCCAGCATTTT. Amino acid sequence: CASSRRSGGNQPQHF.

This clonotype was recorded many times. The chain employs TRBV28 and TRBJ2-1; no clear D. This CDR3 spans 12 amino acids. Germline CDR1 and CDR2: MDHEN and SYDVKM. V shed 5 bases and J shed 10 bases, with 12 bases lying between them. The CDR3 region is CASSEDRWEQFF. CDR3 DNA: TGTGCCAGCAGTGAGGACCGTTGGGAGCAGTTCTTC. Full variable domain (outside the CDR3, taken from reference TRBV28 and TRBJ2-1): DVKVTQSSRYLVKRTGEKVFLECVQDMDHENMFWYRQDPGLGLRLIYFSYDVKMKEKGDIPEGYSVSREKKERFSLILESASTNQTSMYLCASSEDRWEQFFGPGTRLTVL.

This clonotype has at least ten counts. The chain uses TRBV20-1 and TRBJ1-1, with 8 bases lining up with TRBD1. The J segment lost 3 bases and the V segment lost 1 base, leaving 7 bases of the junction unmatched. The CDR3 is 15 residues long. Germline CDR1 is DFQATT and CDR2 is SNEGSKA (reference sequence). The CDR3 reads CSARGTGYSDTEAFF. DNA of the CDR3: TGCAGTGCTAGAGGGACAGGGTATTCGGACACTGAAGCTTTCTTT.

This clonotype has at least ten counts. This CDR3 reads CASSLWGTQPQHF. In DNA form, the CDR3 reads TGTGCCAGCAGTTTGTGGGGAACACAGCCCCAGCATTTT. The chain links TRBV28 to TRBJ1-5, with D hard to call. This CDR3 region has 13 residues. The V and J ends lost 3 bases and 7 bases respectively, with 10 bases between them. Per the germline V gene, CDR1 is MDHEN and CDR2 is SYDVKM.

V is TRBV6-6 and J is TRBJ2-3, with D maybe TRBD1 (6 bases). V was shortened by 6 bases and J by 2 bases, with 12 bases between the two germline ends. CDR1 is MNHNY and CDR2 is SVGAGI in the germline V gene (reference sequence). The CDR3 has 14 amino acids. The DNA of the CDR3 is TGTGCCAGCAGCCGTACAGGGAACACAGATACGCAGTATTTT. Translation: CASSRTGNTDTQYF.

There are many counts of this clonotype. The CDR3 nucleotides read TGTGCCAGCAGTGTGTCGGAGACCCAGTACTTC. Protein: CASSVSETQYF. V gene TRBV2 combines with J gene TRBJ2-5; D remains ambiguous. Germline lookup yields CDR1 SNHLY and CDR2 FYNNEI. V lost 4 bases, J lost 5 bases, and 5 bases lay in between. The CDR3 contains 11 residues.

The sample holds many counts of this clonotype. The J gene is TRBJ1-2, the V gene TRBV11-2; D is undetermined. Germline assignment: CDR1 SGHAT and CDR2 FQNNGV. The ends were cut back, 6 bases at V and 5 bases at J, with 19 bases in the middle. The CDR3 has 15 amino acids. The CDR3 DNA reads TGTGCCAGCAGGCCTCCCAGAAGATCGAGTTATGGCTACACCTTC. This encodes CASRPPRRSSYGYTF.

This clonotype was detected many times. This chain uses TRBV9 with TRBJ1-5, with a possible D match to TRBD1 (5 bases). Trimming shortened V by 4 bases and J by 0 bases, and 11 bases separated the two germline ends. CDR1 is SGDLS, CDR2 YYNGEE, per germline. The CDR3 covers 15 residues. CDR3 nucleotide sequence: TGTGCCAGCAGCCTGGGGGATTATAGCAATCAGCCCCAGCATTTT. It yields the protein CASSLGDYSNQPQHF. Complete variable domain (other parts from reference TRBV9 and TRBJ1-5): DSGVTQTPKHLITATGQRVTLRCSPRSGDLSVYWYQQSLDQGLQFLIQYYNGEERAKGNILERFSAQQFPDLHSELNLSSLELGDSALYFCASSLGDYSNQPQHFGDGTRLSIL.

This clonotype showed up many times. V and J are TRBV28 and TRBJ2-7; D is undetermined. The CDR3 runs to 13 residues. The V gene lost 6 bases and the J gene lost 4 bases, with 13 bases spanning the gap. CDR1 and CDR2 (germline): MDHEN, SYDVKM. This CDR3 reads CASSTPQEYEQYF. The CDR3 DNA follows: TGTGCCAGCAGCACACCCCAGGAGTACGAGCAGTACTTC.

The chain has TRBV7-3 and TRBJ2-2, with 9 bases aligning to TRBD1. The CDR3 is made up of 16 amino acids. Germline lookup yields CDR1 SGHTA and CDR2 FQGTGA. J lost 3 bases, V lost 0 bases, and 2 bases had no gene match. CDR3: CASSLTTGGDTGELFF. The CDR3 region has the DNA TGTGCCAGCAGCTTAACGACAGGGGGGGACACCGGGGAGCTGTTTTTT.

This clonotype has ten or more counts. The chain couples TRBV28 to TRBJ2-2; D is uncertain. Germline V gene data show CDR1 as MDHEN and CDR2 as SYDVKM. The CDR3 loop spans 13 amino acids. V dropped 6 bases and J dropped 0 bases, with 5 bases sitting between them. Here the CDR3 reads CASRDPNTGELFF. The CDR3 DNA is TGTGCCAGCAGGGACCCGAACACCGGGGAGCTGTTTTTT.

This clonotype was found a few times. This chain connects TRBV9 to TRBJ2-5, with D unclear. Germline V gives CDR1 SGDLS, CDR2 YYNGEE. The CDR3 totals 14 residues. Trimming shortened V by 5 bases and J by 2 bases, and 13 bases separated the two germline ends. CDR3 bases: TGTGCCAGCAGTGCTTCGACGGAACAAGAGACCCAGTACTTC. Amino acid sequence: CASSASTEQETQYF.

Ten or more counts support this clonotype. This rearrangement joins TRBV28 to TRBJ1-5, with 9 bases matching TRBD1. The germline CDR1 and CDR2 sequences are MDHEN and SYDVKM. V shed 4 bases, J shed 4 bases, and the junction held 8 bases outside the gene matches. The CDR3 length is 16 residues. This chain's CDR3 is CASSSSGQGRNQPQHF. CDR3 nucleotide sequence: TGTGCCAGCAGTTCCTCCGGACAGGGGCGTAATCAGCCCCAGCATTTT.

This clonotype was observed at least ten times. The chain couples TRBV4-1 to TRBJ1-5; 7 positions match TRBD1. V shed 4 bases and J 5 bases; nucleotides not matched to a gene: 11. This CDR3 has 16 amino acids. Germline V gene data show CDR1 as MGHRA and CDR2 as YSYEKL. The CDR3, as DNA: TGCGCCAGCAGCCTAAGGACAGGTTCGGCGGATCAGCCCCAGCATTTT. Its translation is CASSLRTGSADQPQHF.

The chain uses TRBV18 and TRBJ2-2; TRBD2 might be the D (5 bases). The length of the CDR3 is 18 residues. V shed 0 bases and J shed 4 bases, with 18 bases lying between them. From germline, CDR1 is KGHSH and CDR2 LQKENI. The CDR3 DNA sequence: TGTGCCAGCTCACCACCCAGAGGACTTGGAAAGGGCACCGGGGAGCTGTTTTTT. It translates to CASSPPRGLGKGTGELFF.

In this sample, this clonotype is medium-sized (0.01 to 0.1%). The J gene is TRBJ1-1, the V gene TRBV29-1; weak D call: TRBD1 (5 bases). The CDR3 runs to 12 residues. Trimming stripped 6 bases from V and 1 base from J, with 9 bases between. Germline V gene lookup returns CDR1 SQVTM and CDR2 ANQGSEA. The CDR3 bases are TGCAGCGTGGGGGTGGCGAACACTGAAGCTTTCTTT. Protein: CSVGVANTEAFF.

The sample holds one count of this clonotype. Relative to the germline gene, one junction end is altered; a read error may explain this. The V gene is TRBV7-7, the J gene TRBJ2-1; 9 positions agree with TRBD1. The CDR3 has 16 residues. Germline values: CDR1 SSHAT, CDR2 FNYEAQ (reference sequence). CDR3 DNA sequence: TGTGCTAGCAGCTTACCGGGACAGGGTATTCTCAATGAGCAGTTCTTC. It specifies CASSLPGQGILNEQFF.